This T cell receptor (beta chain) was documented in a study of blood T cell repertoires in COVID-19. In the study overall: The United States, Italy and Spain were the sources of the acute and convalescent COVID-19 samples. Nucleic acid was either cDNA or gDNA, and it came from T cells, B-cell-depleted T cells, or PBMCs.

Germline CDR1 is SEHNR and CDR2 is FQNEAQ (reference sequence). Trimming cost V 4 bases and J 8 bases, with 14 bases left between them. The CDR3 is 13 residues long. This clone was counted a few times. Original data processing: Reference gene primer amplification gave estimated nucleated cell counts. Libraries were prepared by immunoSEQ multiplex PCR; TCRdb keeps only in-frame clonotypes and omits some of them. The V and J calls and clone size come from that table; D and trimming were worked out from the DNA. The sample shows approximately 40,000 clones, around 83% of them seen only once. Sequenced material: peripheral blood. This rearrangement joins TRBV7-9 to TRBJ1-1; D possibly corresponds to TRBD1 (5 bases). This sequence originates from a woman aged 60-70 years with acute or convalescent COVID-19. The CDR3 DNA is TGTGCCAGCAGCTCCGCGGGGCGAACAGAAGCTTTCTTT. Its translation is CASSSAGRTEAFF.